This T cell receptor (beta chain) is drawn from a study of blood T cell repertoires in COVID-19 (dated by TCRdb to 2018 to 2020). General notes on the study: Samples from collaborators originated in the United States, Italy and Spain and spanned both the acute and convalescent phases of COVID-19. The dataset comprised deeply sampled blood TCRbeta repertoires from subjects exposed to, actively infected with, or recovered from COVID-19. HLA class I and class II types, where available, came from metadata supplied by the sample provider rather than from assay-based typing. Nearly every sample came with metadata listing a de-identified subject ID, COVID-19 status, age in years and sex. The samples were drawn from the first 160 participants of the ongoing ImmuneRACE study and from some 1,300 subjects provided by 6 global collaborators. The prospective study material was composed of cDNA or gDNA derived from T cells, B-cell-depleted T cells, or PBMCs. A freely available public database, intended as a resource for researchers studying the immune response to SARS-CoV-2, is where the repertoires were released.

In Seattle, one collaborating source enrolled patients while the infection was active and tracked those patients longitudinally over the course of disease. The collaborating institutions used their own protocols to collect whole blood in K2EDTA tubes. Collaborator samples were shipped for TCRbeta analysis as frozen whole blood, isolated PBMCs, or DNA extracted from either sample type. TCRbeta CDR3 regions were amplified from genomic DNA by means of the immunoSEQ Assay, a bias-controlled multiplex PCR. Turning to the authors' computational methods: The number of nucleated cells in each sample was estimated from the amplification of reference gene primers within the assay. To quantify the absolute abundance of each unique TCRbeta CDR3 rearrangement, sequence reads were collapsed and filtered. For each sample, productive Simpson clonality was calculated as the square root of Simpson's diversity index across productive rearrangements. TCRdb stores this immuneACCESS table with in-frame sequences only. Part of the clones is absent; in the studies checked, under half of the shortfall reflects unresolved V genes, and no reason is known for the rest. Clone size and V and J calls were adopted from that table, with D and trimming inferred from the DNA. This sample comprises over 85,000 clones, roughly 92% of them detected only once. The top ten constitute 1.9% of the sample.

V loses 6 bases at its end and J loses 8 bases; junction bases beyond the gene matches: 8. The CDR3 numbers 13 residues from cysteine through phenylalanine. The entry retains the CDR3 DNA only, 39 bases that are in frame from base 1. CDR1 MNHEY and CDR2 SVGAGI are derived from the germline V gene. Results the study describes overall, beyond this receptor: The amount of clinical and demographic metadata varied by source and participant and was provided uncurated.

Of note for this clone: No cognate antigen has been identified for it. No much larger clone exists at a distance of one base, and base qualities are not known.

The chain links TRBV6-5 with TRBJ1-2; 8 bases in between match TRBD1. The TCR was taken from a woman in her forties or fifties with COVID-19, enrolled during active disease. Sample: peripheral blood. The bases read TGTGCCAGCAGCCCGACAGGGGCCGGAGGCTACACCTTC. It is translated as CASSPTGAGGYTF.